This T cell receptor (beta chain) came from a study of T cell repertoires in aging, cancer and after chemotherapy. This clonotype was seen a few times. Peripheral blood genomic DNA, not sorted cells or RNA, was the template. Trimming stripped 1 base from V and 1 base from J, with 5 bases between. This CDR3 contains 13 residues. A mixed TRB-A/B primer pool amplified rearranged TRB by multiplex touch-down PCR. MiXCR, run by TCRdb on the multiplex PCR reads, gives a single entry per CDR3 protein. The repertoire holds more than 15,000 distinct CDR3 sequences, with 45% to 50% as singletons. This TCR was recovered from a human donor in good health. The sample was blood. The chain links TRBV12-3 or TRBV12-4 to TRBJ2-7; D remains unclear. The CDR3, as DNA: TGTGCCAGCAGTTTAGACTGGTCCTACGAGCAGTACTTC. It translates to CASSLDWSYEQYF.